Presented here are 2 T cell receptor beta chains from one specimen sequenced in a study of Ad26.COV2.S vaccination and SARS-CoV-2 variants. Treatment of the sample: some 20 received Ad26.COV2.S at low or high dose, single or two shots; about 5 received placebo; per-sample allocation not given. Repertoires come from day 63 after the first vaccine or placebo injection. The repertoire was sequenced with immunoSEQ multiplex PCR; TCRdb's copy has only in-frame clones and lacks some. The table has roughly 300,000 clones, less than 90% seen once. This specimen was peripheral blood, taken in a trial of Ad26.COV2.S vaccine versus placebo. Every receptor here comes from a person between 18 and 59 years old who received the Ad26.COV2.S COVID-19 vaccine or a placebo.

The V call is TRBV6-5, the J call TRBJ2-2; D gene ambiguous. Germline V lookup: CDR1 MNHEY, CDR2 SVGAGI. The CDR3 has 16 amino acids. V lost 2 bases and J lost 6, with 16 bases in between. CDR3 nucleotide sequence: TGTGCCAGCAGTTACGGTAGCAACTCCCGGGCCGGGGAGCTGTTTTTT. Translated: CASSYGSNSRAGELFF.

This chain connects TRBV9 to TRBJ2-3; D ambiguous. V was clipped by 0 bases and J by 2 bases, with 7 bases between them. Germline V lookup: CDR1 SGDLS, CDR2 YYNGEE. The CDR3 runs 14 residues. The CDR3 here is CASSVEGITDTQYF. CDR3 DNA: TGTGCCAGCAGCGTAGAAGGCATCACAGATACGCAGTATTTT.